The clone carrying this T cell receptor (beta chain) came up many times. A read error may be the cause here, since a much bigger clone is one base away. This record comes from a study of neurological immune-mediated disorders. Each CDR3 protein gets one entry after TCRdb re-called the 5' RACE reads with MiXCR. The table has 15,000 to 20,000 distinct CDR3 sequences, about 20% seen once. CDR3 length: 16 residues. V was trimmed by 4 bases and J by 1 base, leaving 13 bases between them. Per the germline V gene, CDR1 is SGHVS and CDR2 is FQNEAQ. The sequenced material came from PBMCs. The gene calls are TRBV7-8 and TRBJ2-2; D may correspond to TRBD1 or TRBD2 (5 bases each). The sequence derives from a man aged 45-60 years in good health. Written as DNA, the CDR3 is TGTGCCAGCAGCTGGGATCAGGGAGTGAACACCGGGGAGCTGTTTTTT. It specifies CASSWDQGVNTGELFF.